These 7 T cell receptor beta chains originate from one sample sequenced in a study of immune evolution from preneoplasia to lung adenocarcinoma. Only in-frame clones appear in the TCRdb table, and some are missing; sequencing was by immunoSEQ multiplex PCR. This sample has approximately 6,900 clones, with around 77% found just once. Material for sequencing was FFPE adjacent normal lung tissue. These receptors were obtained from a person aged 65-85 years with lung adenocarcinoma.

The chain combines TRBV30 with TRBJ1-1, with TRBD1 as a possible D gene (5 bases). The CDR3 is made up of 13 amino acids. V was cut by 0 bases and J by 1 base, with 6 bases left in between. Germline V CDR1 and CDR2: GTSNPN, SVGIG (reference sequence). The CDR3 DNA reads TGTGCCTGGAGTGTTGGGGGGAACACTGAAGCTTTCTTT. Protein: CAWSVGGNTEAFF.

The V and J genes are TRBV18 and TRBJ1-6; 7 nucleotides match TRBD1. V shed 6 bases, J shed 2 bases, and the junction held 4 bases outside the gene matches. Germline CDR1 KGHSH, CDR2 LQKENI. The CDR3 covers 15 residues. The CDR3 loop reads CASSPTGAYNSPLHF. The CDR3 nucleotides read TGTGCCAGCTCCCCCACAGGGGCCTATAATTCACCCCTCCACTTT.

The CDR3 coding sequence is TGTGCCAGCAGCTCGAAGCGGGGGGGAAACACCGGGGAGCTGTTTTTT. This encodes CASSSKRGGNTGELFF. This chain connects TRBV5-6 to TRBJ2-2; 10 positions match TRBD2. The V gene end was trimmed by 3 bases and the J gene end by 2 bases; junction bases not matched to a gene: 4. Germline values: CDR1 SGHDT, CDR2 YYEEEE. CDR3 length: 16 residues.

The chain carries TRBV7-3 and TRBJ2-1; 11 bases line up with TRBD2. Trimming cost V 1 base and J 7 bases; bases outside gene matches: 9. In germline, CDR1 is SGHTA, CDR2 FQGTGA. There are 17 residues in the CDR3. The CDR3 region is CASSLMASGGTGNEQFF. For the CDR3, the DNA is TGTGCCAGCAGCTTAATGGCTAGCGGGGGGACTGGGAATGAGCAGTTCTTC.

This clone was counted a single time. The V gene is TRBV6-5, the J gene TRBJ1-4; D gene uncertain. Germline V CDR1 and CDR2: MNHEY, SVGAGI. Trimming removed 4 bases from V and 8 bases from J, with 17 bases in between. The CDR3 has 15 amino acids. CDR3 DNA: TGTGCCAGCAGTTCCCCGACCAAATCTGGGGAAAAACTGTTTTTT. It is translated as CASSSPTKSGEKLFF.

By sample share, this clone is large. V gene TRBV7-3 combines with J gene TRBJ2-3, with 8 bases aligning to TRBD2. The CDR3 spans 15 residues. V was clipped by 4 bases and J by 2 bases; unmatched bases: 5. Germline CDR1 is SGHTA and CDR2 is FQGTGA. The CDR3 DNA is TGTGCCAGCAGCTGGAGCGGGGGCCTCACAGATACGCAGTATTTT. Encoded protein: CASSWSGGLTDTQYF.

The chain carries TRBV7-8 and TRBJ1-1; D remains ambiguous. This CDR3 has 13 residues. The V gene's germline CDR1 is SGHVS and CDR2 FQNEAQ. V was pared by 3 bases and J by 0 bases, with 5 bases between. In DNA, the CDR3 is TGTGCCAGCAGCTTTCTCCTGAACACTGAAGCTTTCTTT. It codes for CASSFLLNTEAFF.